Presented here are 27 T cell receptor beta chains from one specimen sequenced in a study of T-cell memory formation after mild COVID-19. TCRdb re-analysed the 5' RACE reads in MiXCR, keeping a single row per CDR3 protein. The sample lists about 350,000 distinct CDR3 sequences; about 13% were seen once. The material sequenced was PBMCs or a T cell subset sorted from them (not recorded which). The receptors stem from a man between 18 and 35 years old who had mild COVID-19 (a few samples of this study predate the infection). Cell type and time point are not known.

The chain is built from TRBV6-1 and TRBJ1-1; D is uncertain. The V gene lost 2 bases and the J gene lost 2 bases, with 9 bases spanning the gap. Germline CDR1 is MNHNS and CDR2 is SASEGT. This CDR3 region has 14 residues. The CDR3 nucleotides are TGTGCCAGCAGTGAACGGCCGAGAAACACTGAAGCTTTCTTT. It codes for CASSERPRNTEAFF.

The chain carries TRBV19 and TRBJ2-7; D unclear. The germline V gene encodes CDR1 LNHDA and CDR2 SQIVND (reference sequence). The V gene lost 10 bases and the J gene lost 1 base, with 20 bases spanning the gap. The CDR3 totals 15 residues. The CDR3 bases are TGTGCCACTTCCCGTTTTCGACACGAATCCTACGAGCAGTACTTC. It encodes CATSRFRHESYEQYF.

This clonotype has a single count. V and J are TRBV4-3 and TRBJ2-2; D is possibly TRBD1 or TRBD2 (6 bases each). The ends were cut back, 0 bases at V and 5 bases at J, with 10 bases in the middle. Germline V CDR1 and CDR2: LGHNA, YSLEER. The CDR3 length is 15 residues. This CDR3 is CASSQEGGKTGELFF. DNA of the CDR3: TGCGCCAGCAGCCAAGAGGGGGGCAAGACCGGGGAGCTGTTTTTT.

The chain links TRBV5-1 to TRBJ2-7; tentatively, D is TRBD2 (6 bases). This CDR3 comprises 14 residues. V was cut by 2 bases and J by 3 bases, with 12 bases left in between. Germline-derived CDR1 and CDR2 are SGHRS and YFSETQ. The CDR3 bases are TGCGCCAGCAGCTTTGTGGCGGGGCTCTACGAGCAGTACTTC. Translated: CASSFVAGLYEQYF. The whole variable domain, remainder taken from reference TRBV5-1 and TRBJ2-7, is KAGVTQTPRYLIKTRGQQVTLSCSPISGHRSVSWYQQTPGQGLQFLFEYFSETQRNKGNFPGRFSGRQFSNSRSEMNVSTLELGDSALYLCASSFVAGLYEQYFGPGTRLTVT.

This chain links TRBV12-3 or TRBV12-4 with TRBJ1-2; D is possibly TRBD1 (6 bases). This CDR3 spans 12 amino acids. V was trimmed by 6 bases and J by 9 bases, leaving 14 bases between them. CDR3 nucleotides: TGTGCCAGCAGCCGGGACATTCTTCGCTACACCTTC. Translated: CASSRDILRYTF.

This clonotype came up a few times. The rearrangement joins TRBV6-2 or TRBV6-3 to TRBJ2-7; TRBD2 is a possible D gene (5 bases). The germline V gene has CDR1 MNHEY and CDR2 SVGEGT. Trimming removed 6 bases from V and 3 bases from J, with 12 bases in between. This CDR3 comprises 13 residues. CDR3 loop: CASSPREDYEQYV. The CDR3 DNA is TGTGCCAGCAGCCCCCGGGAAGACTACGAGCAGTACGTC.

The chain uses TRBV18 and TRBJ1-1; D is ambiguous. The germline V and J ends were trimmed by 2 bases and 1 base, with 8 bases remaining between them. The CDR3 extends over 14 amino acids. Germline V gene sequence: CDR1 KGHSH, CDR2 LQKENI. The CDR3 nucleotides read TGTGCCAGCTCACCAGTGGCAGCGAACACTGAAGCTTTCTTT. Its translation: CASSPVAANTEAFF.

Comments on this clonotype: Germline and junction disagree at one end, which may indicate a read error. The chain carries TRBV12-3 or TRBV12-4 and TRBJ1-1, with D possibly matching TRBD1 (6 bases). The CDR3 sequence is 12 residues long. The CDR3: CASTQGNTEALF. Here the CDR3 DNA reads TGTGCCAGCACCCAGGGGAACACTGAAGCTTTATTT.

The chain recombines TRBV2 with TRBJ1-4; D is unresolved. The V and J ends lost 8 bases and 4 bases respectively, with 26 bases between them. This CDR3 region has 18 residues. Germline CDR1 and CDR2: SNHLY and FYNNEI. CDR3 region: CASRSRFLGQSNNEKLFF. For the CDR3, the DNA is TGTGCCAGCCGGAGCAGGTTTCTCGGCCAGAGCAATAATGAAAAACTGTTTTTT.

This clonotype has more than one count but fewer than ten. The V and J genes are TRBV4-1 and TRBJ1-2, with 8 bases fitting TRBD1. The CDR3 consists of 13 residues. Germline V CDR1 and CDR2: MGHRA, YSYEKL. The junction had 5 bases not matched to a gene; V was cut back by 4 bases and J by 7 bases. CDR3 sequence (DNA): TGCGCCAGCAGCCGACAGGGGATACGTGGCTACACCTTC. It codes for CASSRQGIRGYTF.

Turning to this clonotype: One end of the junction fails to match germline, which may point to a read error. The chain joins TRBV7-7 to TRBJ2-1, with TRBD2 matching 10 bases. Germline V lookup: CDR1 SSHAT, CDR2 FNYEAQ (reference sequence). The CDR3 totals 17 residues. The CDR3 loop reads CASSPSVAGGPYNEQFF. CDR3 DNA: TGTGCTAGCAGCCCATCAGTAGCGGGGGGACCCTACAACGAGCAGTTCTTC. The whole variable domain, filled in from reference TRBV7-7 and TRBJ2-1, reads GAGVSQSPRYKVTKRGQDVTLRCDPISSHATLYWYQQALGQGPEFLTYFNYEAQPDKSGLPSDRFSAERPEGSISTLTIQRTEQRDSAMYRCASSPSVAGGPYNEQFFGPGTRLTVL.

This clonotype was picked up a small number of times. It may be a read error: a sequence one base away is much more abundant. V gene TRBV12-3 or TRBV12-4 combines with J gene TRBJ1-2, with unresolved D. The CDR3 runs to 11 residues. The germline V and J ends were trimmed by 6 bases and 4 bases, with 6 bases remaining between them. CDR3 in DNA: TGTGCCAGCAGGGCCGGCTATGGCTACACCTTC. It yields the protein CASRAGYGYTF.

The chain employs TRBV6-6 and TRBJ1-6, with 9 nucleotides matching TRBD1. Per the germline V gene, CDR1 is MNHNY and CDR2 is SVGAGI (reference sequence). V gave up 2 bases and J gave up 7 bases; unmatched junction bases: 6. CDR3 size: 16 residues. The CDR3: CASSYQTGQGNSPLHF. CDR3 nucleotides: TGTGCCAGCAGTTACCAGACGGGACAGGGAAATTCACCCCTCCACTTT.

The sample holds many counts of this clonotype. The chain recombines TRBV5-1 with TRBJ1-5, with TRBD1 as a possible D gene (6 bases). Per germline, CDR1 SGHRS and CDR2 YFSETQ. This CDR3 is built from 14 residues. V was shortened by 3 bases and J by 2 bases, with 9 bases between the two germline ends. CDR3 sequence (DNA): TGCGCCAGCAGCTCAGGGGATGGCAATCAGCCCCAGCATTTT. This translates into CASSSGDGNQPQHF.

The chain uses TRBV5-1 and TRBJ1-6; no clear D. Per germline, CDR1 SGHRS and CDR2 YFSETQ. This CDR3 region has 14 residues. V lost 2 bases and J lost 7, with 10 bases in between. CDR3 coding DNA: TGCGCCAGCAGCTTTGTGGGCCGGAATTCACCCCTCCACTTT. Its translation: CASSFVGRNSPLHF.

V is TRBV9 and J is TRBJ1-3; D possibly corresponds to TRBD1 (5 bases). The CDR3 runs to 17 residues. With 5 bases removed from V and 4 bases from J, the gap between germline ends came to 22 bases. Per the germline V gene, CDR1 is SGDLS and CDR2 is YYNGEE. CDR3: CASSVGDQLALGNTIYF. Here the CDR3 DNA reads TGTGCCAGCAGTGTGGGGGATCAGTTGGCCCTCGGAAACACCATATATTTT. Drawing the rest from reference TRBV9 and TRBJ1-3, the complete variable domain is DSGVTQTPKHLITATGQRVTLRCSPRSGDLSVYWYQQSLDQGLQFLIQYYNGEERAKGNILERFSAQQFPDLHSELNLSSLELGDSALYFCASSVGDQLALGNTIYFGEGSWLTVV.

This clonotype was found a few times. The chain is built from TRBV5-1 and TRBJ2-7, with D hard to call. V was trimmed by 0 bases and J by 0 bases, leaving 10 bases between them. The V gene's germline CDR1 is SGHRS and CDR2 YFSETQ. The CDR3 length is 15 residues. The CDR3 loop reads CASSLVAGDSYEQYF. The CDR3 DNA reads TGCGCCAGCAGCTTGGTTGCAGGCGACTCCTACGAGCAGTACTTC.

The chain employs TRBV6-2 or TRBV6-3 and TRBJ2-3; possibly TRBD2 for D (6 bases). This CDR3 region has 16 residues. Trimming removed 4 bases from V and 4 bases from J, with 18 bases in between. Germline CDR1 MNHEY, CDR2 SVGEGT. The CDR3 nucleotides read TGTGCCAGCAGTTCTAGACTAGAGGCTGCGGCAGATACGCAGTATTTT. This codes for CASSSRLEAAADTQYF.

J is TRBJ2-1 and V is TRBV4-1; tentatively, D is TRBD1 or TRBD2 (5 bases each). Per germline, CDR1 MGHRA and CDR2 YSYEKL. The CDR3 totals 13 residues. V lost 1 base and J 9 bases, leaving 10 bases between the germline ends. CDR3 residues: CASSQVGVLEQFF. The CDR3 DNA reads as TGCGCCAGCAGCCAAGTGGGGGTCCTTGAGCAGTTCTTC.

In its sample, this clonotype was seen many times. V usage is TRBV5-1 and J usage is TRBJ1-1, with D uncertain. CDR1 SGHRS and CDR2 YFSETQ come from the germline V gene. The CDR3 runs 13 residues. V lost 0 bases, J lost 3 bases, and 6 bases lay in between. The CDR3 DNA sequence: TGCGCCAGCAGCTTGGATCCTGACACTGAAGCTTTCTTT. Protein sequence: CASSLDPDTEAFF.

This sequence joins TRBV7-2 and TRBJ1-2; D is unclear. This CDR3 has 12 amino acids. Trimming shortened V by 3 bases and J by 5 bases, and 7 bases separated the two germline ends. Germline V gives CDR1 SGHTA, CDR2 FQGNSA. CDR3 region: CASSLTAYGYTF. As DNA, the CDR3 is TGTGCCAGCAGCTTGACCGCTTATGGCTACACCTTC.

This chain connects TRBV20-1 to TRBJ1-1, with TRBD1 matching 7 bases. CDR3 length: 13 amino acids. Germline trimming cut 6 bases from V and 4 bases from J; bases unmatched to any gene: 8. CDR1 and CDR2 (germline): DFQATT, SNEGSKA (reference sequence). Here the CDR3 DNA reads TGCAGTGCCCTAGGGGGCGCCGGCACTGAAGCTTTCTTT. This encodes CSALGGAGTEAFF.

This clonotype appeared a few times. V and J are TRBV12-3 or TRBV12-4 and TRBJ1-2; possible D gene TRBD1, 5 bases. Trimming took 6 bases from V and 4 from J, leaving 12 bases between them. CDR3 length equals 13 residues. The CDR3 loop reads CASSNGATYGYTF. In DNA, the CDR3 is TGTGCCAGCAGCAACGGGGCAACCTATGGCTACACCTTC.

The chain employs TRBV6-2 or TRBV6-3 and TRBJ2-1; possibly TRBD1 or TRBD2 for D (5 bases each). V was clipped by 6 bases and J by 4 bases, with 10 bases between them. Looked up from germline, CDR1 is MNHEY and CDR2 is SVGEGT. This CDR3 has 13 residues. CDR3 sequence: CASRTGRYNEQFF. The CDR3 coding sequence is TGTGCCAGCAGGACGGGGCGGTACAATGAGCAGTTCTTC.

The chain carries TRBV4-1 and TRBJ2-3; D possibly corresponds to TRBD2 (6 bases). The CDR3 is made up of 16 amino acids. Germline assignment: CDR1 MGHRA and CDR2 YSYEKL. Trimming took off 4 bases at V and 2 bases at J, with 16 bases between the two ends. CDR3 sequence (DNA): TGCGCCAGCAGCCCCCGAAGGGAGGCCTACACAGATACGCAGTATTTT. This translates into CASSPRREAYTDTQYF.

The V and J genes are TRBV4-1 and TRBJ2-7; tentatively, D is TRBD2 (5 bases). The CDR3 extends over 15 amino acids. CDR1 MGHRA and CDR2 YSYEKL come from the germline V gene. The V end lost 1 base, the J end lost 8 bases, and 18 bases lay between the germline ends. In nucleotides, the CDR3 is TGCGCCAGCAGCCAAGTTCGGGATAAGGAACGGAAGCAGTACTTC. This gives the protein CASSQVRDKERKQYF.

This clonotype has a count of ten or more. This chain links TRBV7-8 with TRBJ2-5; a weak D match, TRBD2 (5 bases). Germline V gene sequence: CDR1 SGHVS, CDR2 FQNEAQ. Trimming cost V 7 bases and J 0 bases, with 9 bases left between them. The CDR3 is 13 amino acids. CDR3: CASNPGDQETQYF. The CDR3 DNA sequence: TGTGCCAGCAACCCCGGGGACCAAGAGACCCAGTACTTC. Together with reference TRBV7-8 and TRBJ2-5, the CDR3 gives the full variable domain: GAGVSQSPRYKVAKRGQDVALRCDPISGHVSLFWYQQALGQGPEFLTYFQNEAQLDKSGLPSDRFFAERPEGSVSTLKIQRTQQEDSAVYLCASNPGDQETQYFGPGTRLLVL.